Listed here are 10 T cell receptor beta chains from one sample, sequenced in a study of cytomegalovirus exposure and HLA in healthy donors. PCR used 60 Vbeta primers and 13 Jbeta primers. The protocol was immunoSEQ multiplex PCR, while the TCRdb copy is restricted to in-frame clones and leaves out a portion. The data contain 100,000 to 150,000 clones, 70% to 85% of them seen just once; the ten biggest clones take up 2.7%. Sequenced input: PBMCs. These receptors all come from a boy aged 2 to 10 in good health and CMV-seronegative.

This chain connects TRBV10-2 to TRBJ1-1; 7 bases are a match to TRBD1. The CDR3 is 18 amino acids. With 4 bases clipped from V and 5 bases from J, the junction kept 19 bases outside the gene matches. The V gene's germline CDR1 is WSHSY and CDR2 SAAADI. CDR3 coding DNA: TGCGCCAGCAGTGTACTACCGGGACAGCTCGCGGAGTTGACTGAAGCTTTCTTT. Its translation is CASSVLPGQLAELTEAFF.

The chain is built from TRBV5-1 and TRBJ2-5, with 8 bases matching TRBD1. The CDR3 spans 14 residues. V shed 3 bases and J 5 bases; nucleotides not matched to a gene: 6. Looked up from germline, CDR1 is SGHRS and CDR2 is YFSETQ. CDR3: CASSSQGAGETQYF. In DNA form, the CDR3 reads TGCGCCAGCAGCTCGCAGGGGGCAGGTGAGACCCAGTACTTC.

This clone showed up just a few times. J is TRBJ2-7 and V is TRBV13; the D gene is possibly TRBD2 (5 bases). V was clipped by 5 bases and J by 3 bases, with 11 bases between them. In germline, CDR1 is PRHDT, CDR2 FYEKMQ (reference sequence). CDR3 length equals 13 residues. The CDR3 region is CASSLNSVYEQYF. The CDR3, as DNA: TGTGCCAGCAGCCTGAATAGCGTCTACGAGCAGTACTTC.

The chain uses TRBV6-5 and TRBJ1-1; 8 bases agree with TRBD1. The CDR3 has 15 amino acids. V gave up 2 bases and J gave up 5 bases; unmatched junction bases: 7. Germline loops: CDR1 MNHEY, CDR2 SVGAGI. The CDR3 nucleotides read TGTGCCAGCAGTTACCCTCGGACAGGGCAAACTGAAGCTTTCTTT. Its protein product is CASSYPRTGQTEAFF.

This chain joins TRBV15 and TRBJ1-5; 8 positions agree with TRBD1. The CDR3 covers 14 residues. V lost 3 bases, J lost 5 bases, and 3 bases stayed unmatched. The germline CDR1 and CDR2 sequences are LNHNV and YYDKDF (reference sequence). The CDR3 is CATSSLTGDQPQHF. The CDR3 bases are TGTGCCACCAGCAGCTTGACAGGGGATCAGCCCCAGCATTTT.

On this clone: Other DNA sequences within the sample encode an identical CDR3. The rearrangement uses TRBV5-1 and TRBJ1-1; D perhaps matches TRBD1 (6 bases). V gave up 0 bases and J gave up 5 bases, with 8 bases separating them. This CDR3 spans 13 amino acids. Germline V gene lookup returns CDR1 SGHRS and CDR2 YFSETQ. The CDR3 DNA reads as TGCGCCAGCAGCTTGGGAAGGGGGACTGAAGCTTTCTTT. Translating gives CASSLGRGTEAFF.

This clone was recorded once. The chain is built from TRBV7-3 and TRBJ2-2, with a tentative D call TRBD2 (6 bases). Per the germline V gene, CDR1 is SGHTA and CDR2 is FQGTGA. V lost 5 bases and J 3 bases, leaving 13 bases between the germline ends. This CDR3 spans 15 amino acids. The chain's CDR3 is CASSHYGSDTGELFF. The CDR3 DNA follows: TGTGCCAGCAGCCATTACGGGAGCGACACCGGGGAGCTGTTTTTT.

The chain couples TRBV5-8 to TRBJ2-7; 7 nucleotides line up with TRBD1. The CDR3 spans 14 residues. CDR1 is SGHTS, CDR2 YDEGEE, per germline. V shed 1 base, J shed 2 bases, and the junction held 3 bases outside the gene matches. Here the CDR3 reads CASSLYRGPYEQYF. The CDR3, as DNA: TGTGCCAGCAGCTTGTACAGGGGACCCTACGAGCAGTACTTC.

The chain recombines TRBV10-3 with TRBJ2-6, with 10 bases that match TRBD1. This CDR3 has 16 residues. Germline CDR1 and CDR2: ENHRY and SYGVKD. Trimming removed 9 bases from V and 1 base from J; junction bases left unmatched: 6. The CDR3 DNA follows: TGTGCCATTGGGACAGGGGTTATGTCTGGGGCCAACGTCCTGACTTTC. Amino acid sequence: CAIGTGVMSGANVLTF.

This clone has only a few counts. The V and J genes are TRBV30 and TRBJ2-1, with a possible D match to TRBD2 (5 bases). Trimming removed 4 bases at V and 6 bases at J, with 16 bases between. This CDR3 is built from 14 residues. CDR1 GTSNPN and CDR2 SVGIG come from the germline V gene (reference sequence). CDR3 bases: TGTGCCTGGAACGCCGACTACTTCACCAATGAGCAGTTCTTC. It is translated as CAWNADYFTNEQFF.